The 22 T cell receptor beta chains below all came from one sample that was sequenced in a study of T cell responses to AZD1222 COVID-19 vaccine. Some clones are missing from TCRdb's copy, which holds only in-frame ones; the method was immunoSEQ multiplex PCR. The sample lists 100,000 to 130,000 clones; around 84% were seen once. The sequencing here drew on peripheral blood, taken on day 0 of AZD1222 vaccination. These receptor sequences come from an adult in good health.

The chain recombines TRBV20-1 with TRBJ2-6; tentatively, D is TRBD1 (5 bases). V lost 3 bases to trimming and J lost 0 bases, with 6 bases between them. The germline CDR1 and CDR2 sequences are DFQATT and SNEGSKA (reference sequence). The CDR3 is 14 residues long. The DNA of the CDR3 is TGCAGTGCTAGTGACAGCTCTGGGGCCAACGTCCTGACTTTC. Translating gives CSASDSSGANVLTF.

The V gene is TRBV27, the J gene TRBJ2-7, with D possibly being TRBD1 (5 bases). The CDR3 runs 14 residues. From germline, CDR1 is MNHEY and CDR2 SMNVEV (reference sequence). Deletions cut 3 bases from V and 0 bases from J, with 9 bases between. CDR3: CASSFSRDSYEQYF. The CDR3 nucleotides are TGTGCCAGCAGTTTCTCCAGGGACTCCTACGAGCAGTACTTC.

V usage is TRBV5-1 and J usage is TRBJ1-2; D is unresolved. V lost 2 bases and J lost 5, with 4 bases in between. The CDR3 runs 11 residues. CDR1 and CDR2 (germline): SGHRS, YFSETQ. CDR3 DNA: TGCGCCAGCAGCTTTGGGTATGGCTACACCTTC. This gives the protein CASSFGYGYTF.

DNA of the CDR3: TGTGCCAGCAGCCAAGACCGAGGGGGCTACACCTTC. Translated: CASSQDRGGYTF. The V gene is TRBV3-1 (or the pseudogene TRBV3-2), the J gene TRBJ1-2; D is ambiguous. Germline CDR1 and CDR2: LGHDT and YNNKEL (reference sequence). The CDR3 totals 12 residues. Trimming took off 0 bases at V and 8 bases at J, with 7 bases between the two ends.

A single count supports this clone. This chain connects TRBV19 to TRBJ2-4; TRBD1 is a possible D gene (6 bases). The CDR3 is 15 residues long. The germline CDR1 and CDR2 sequences are LNHDA and SQIVND (reference sequence). V lost 4 bases, J lost 1 base, and 11 bases lay in between. The CDR3 region is CASSSQGLAKNIQYF. The CDR3 nucleotides are TGTGCCAGTAGTAGTCAGGGGTTGGCCAAAAACATTCAGTACTTC.

The J gene is TRBJ1-2, the V gene TRBV5-4; 7 bases map to TRBD1. Trimming removed 3 bases from V and 4 bases from J; junction bases left unmatched: 9. Germline CDR1 and CDR2: SGHNT and YYREEE (reference sequence). The CDR3 runs 15 residues. CDR3 DNA: TGTGCCAGCAGCTCGACAGGGCTAAGTACCTATGGCTACACCTTC. Its protein is CASSSTGLSTYGYTF.

This chain links TRBV5-1 with TRBJ1-3; TRBD1 agrees at 8 bases. This CDR3 is built from 17 residues. Looked up from germline, CDR1 is SGHRS and CDR2 is YFSETQ. Trimming cost V 1 base and J 3 bases; bases outside gene matches: 9. CDR3 region: CASSLNGQGAYGNTIYF. CDR3 DNA: TGCGCCAGCAGCTTGAATGGGCAGGGGGCGTATGGAAACACCATATATTTT.

In its sample, this clone was seen a few times. V is TRBV12-3 or TRBV12-4 and J is TRBJ2-7; either TRBD1 or TRBD2 may fit D (5 bases each). The CDR3 totals 12 residues. V was cut by 6 bases and J by 7 bases, with 13 bases left in between. CDR3 sequence reads: CASSPGTREQYF. In DNA form, the CDR3 reads TGTGCCAGCAGCCCTGGGACGAGGGAGCAGTACTTC.

This rearrangement joins TRBV28 to TRBJ1-1, with 9 bases that match TRBD1. The germline CDR1 and CDR2 sequences are MDHEN and SYDVKM. The CDR3 sequence is 17 residues long. V lost 6 bases to trimming and J lost 0 bases; unmatched junction nucleotides: 11. CDR3 in DNA: TGTGCCAGCAGGGGGACAGGGATGGGACTCCTGAACACTGAAGCTTTCTTT. It codes for CASRGTGMGLLNTEAFF.

CDR3 sequence reads: CASSSRVAGLFF. The CDR3 coding sequence is TGTGCCAGCAGCTCCCGGGTAGCGGGGCTGTTTTTT. The genes are TRBV9 and TRBJ2-2; 7 bases map to TRBD2. CDR3 length: 12 residues. Germline V gene data show CDR1 as SGDLS and CDR2 as YYNGEE. V shed 4 bases, J shed 13 bases, and the junction held 7 bases outside the gene matches. Based on the CDR3 plus reference TRBV9 and TRBJ2-2, the full variable domain is DSGVTQTPKHLITATGQRVTLRCSPRSGDLSVYWYQQSLDQGLQFLIQYYNGEERAKGNILERFSAQQFPDLHSELNLSSLELGDSALYFCASSSRVAGLFFGEGSRLTVL.

The chain uses TRBV6-5 and TRBJ2-3, with D possibly matching TRBD1 (5 bases). Germline assignment: CDR1 MNHEY and CDR2 SVGAGI. With 7 bases removed from V and 4 bases from J, the gap between germline ends came to 9 bases. The CDR3 spans 12 residues. CDR3 nucleotides: TGTGCCAGCACCGCAGGGCCAGATACGCAGTATTTT. It specifies CASTAGPDTQYF.

The chain couples TRBV3-1 (or the pseudogene TRBV3-2) to TRBJ1-1; no definite D call. The CDR3 is 13 amino acids. V shed 3 bases and J shed 1 base, with 6 bases lying between them. Germline-derived CDR1 and CDR2 are LGHDT and YNNKEL (reference sequence). This chain's CDR3 is CASSQGGNTEAFF. CDR3 DNA: TGTGCCAGCAGCCAGGGAGGGAACACTGAAGCTTTCTTT.

The CDR3 loop reads CASSLAVNQPQHF. The CDR3 nucleotides are TGTGCCAGCAGCTTAGCGGTTAATCAGCCCCAGCATTTT. The chain couples TRBV7-9 to TRBJ1-5; D is unclear. CDR1 and CDR2 (germline): SEHNR, FQNEAQ (reference sequence). This CDR3 region has 13 residues. The ends were cut back, 0 bases at V and 4 bases at J, with 4 bases in the middle.

V and J are TRBV19 and TRBJ2-1; 7 bases map to TRBD1. The germline V gene has CDR1 LNHDA and CDR2 SQIVND (reference sequence). The CDR3 contains 13 residues. Unmatched junction bases numbered 11, after V lost 6 bases and J lost 12 bases. The DNA for the CDR3 is TGTGCCAGTAGCTTCGGACAGGCCTTGGGGCAGTTCTTC. This codes for CASSFGQALGQFF.

The rearrangement links TRBV3-1 (or the pseudogene TRBV3-2) to TRBJ1-6, with D perhaps matching TRBD1 (5 bases). This CDR3 contains 15 residues. V shed 3 bases and J shed 10 bases, with 16 bases lying between them. Germline V gene sequence: CDR1 LGHDT, CDR2 YNNKEL (reference sequence). The CDR3 reads CASSHGGSGSSPLHF. The CDR3 DNA reads as TGTGCCAGCAGCCACGGGGGGTCGGGGAGCTCACCCCTCCACTTT.

V and J are TRBV4-2 and TRBJ2-1, with 12 bases identical to TRBD2. J was trimmed by 7 bases and V by 5 bases; bases with no gene match: 6. In germline, CDR1 is LGHNA, CDR2 YNFKEQ. The CDR3 covers 15 residues. CDR3 loop: CASSALAGGRNEQFF. The CDR3, as DNA: TGTGCCAGCAGCGCCCTAGCGGGGGGGCGGAATGAGCAGTTCTTC.

The gene calls are TRBV24-1 and TRBJ1-5; TRBD1 agrees at 7 bases. The CDR3 sequence is 20 residues long. V dropped 3 bases and J dropped 0; count of bases not matched to a gene: 16. In germline, CDR1 is KGHDR, CDR2 SFDVKD. The CDR3 DNA reads as TGTGCCACCAGTGATCCCGGGGACAGCCGTTGGGACTTTAGCAATCAGCCCCAGCATTTT. It encodes CATSDPGDSRWDFSNQPQHF.

The chain recombines TRBV7-6 with TRBJ2-2, with D possibly TRBD1 on 6 matching bases. The length of the CDR3 is 15 residues. V was cut by 2 bases and J by 6 bases, with 13 bases left in between. Germline V gene data show CDR1 as SGHVS and CDR2 as FNYEAQ. CDR3 coding DNA: TGTGCCAGCAGCTTATCGGCAGGGGAATCCGGGGAGCTGTTTTTT. It codes for CASSLSAGESGELFF.

This clone was seen a few times. The chain employs TRBV27 and TRBJ2-7; 8 bases align to TRBD1. The CDR3 is 14 residues long. V lost 2 bases, J lost 7 bases, and 7 bases stayed unmatched. The germline gives CDR1 MNHEY, CDR2 SMNVEV (reference sequence). The CDR3 region has the DNA TGTGCCAGCAGTTTACTACGACAGGGGAGGGAGCAGTACTTC. It encodes CASSLLRQGREQYF.

This chain joins TRBV15 and TRBJ1-5, with 10 bases that match TRBD1. CDR1 and CDR2 (germline): LNHNV, YYDKDF (reference sequence). The CDR3 runs 15 residues. The ends lost 3 bases at V and 8 bases at J; junction bases unmatched: 7. For the CDR3, the DNA is TGTGCCACCAGCAGGAGGACCGGGACAGGGGAGCCCCAGCATTTT. Its translation is CATSRRTGTGEPQHF. Full variable domain (outside the CDR3, taken from reference TRBV15 and TRBJ1-5): DAMVIQNPRYQVTQFGKPVTLSCSQTLNHNVMYWYQQKSSQAPKLLFHYYDKDFNNEADTPDNFQSRRPNTSFCFLDIRSPGLGDTAMYLCATSRRTGTGEPQHFGDGTRLSIL.

The chain combines TRBV28 with TRBJ1-5, with 7 bases fitting TRBD1. There are 14 residues in the CDR3. CDR1 MDHEN and CDR2 SYDVKM come from the germline V gene. V was clipped by 7 bases and J by 3 bases; unmatched bases: 6. The CDR3 region is CASNTGDLNQPQHF. CDR3 sequence (DNA): TGTGCCAGCAATACAGGGGACCTCAATCAGCCCCAGCATTTT.

The rearrangement joins TRBV5-6 to TRBJ2-6; unclear D gene. Germline lookup yields CDR1 SGHDT and CDR2 YYEEEE. Deletions cut 5 bases from V and 0 bases from J, with 9 bases between. The CDR3 has 15 residues. The CDR3 region has the DNA TGTGCCAGCAGGGATTTAGGCTCTGGGGCCAACGTCCTGACTTTC. Protein: CASRDLGSGANVLTF.